Each of the 13 T cell receptor beta chains below was sequenced from the same sample in a study of T cell responses to AZD1222 COVID-19 vaccine. The protocol was immunoSEQ multiplex PCR, while the TCRdb copy is restricted to in-frame clones and leaves out a portion. This sample has roughly 150,000 clones; 88% occur once, and the top ten carry roughly 3.5%. The input for sequencing was peripheral blood, taken on day 0 of MenACWY control vaccination. These receptors were collected from an adult in good health.

This clone came up once. This chain links TRBV28 with TRBJ1-5; D possibly corresponds to TRBD1 (6 bases). Germline CDR1 is MDHEN and CDR2 is SYDVKM. Trimming took 4 bases from V and 7 from J, leaving 20 bases between them. The length of the CDR3 is 16 residues. The CDR3 loop is CASSSTGRGAAQPQHF. In DNA form, the CDR3 reads TGTGCCAGCAGTTCTACAGGTCGGGGGGCAGCGCAGCCCCAGCATTTT.

The rearrangement joins TRBV7-2 to TRBJ1-1; D may be TRBD1 (6 bases). The CDR3 is made up of 9 amino acids. Germline-derived CDR1 and CDR2 are SGHTA and FQGNSA. The V gene lost 8 bases and the J gene lost 8 bases, with 6 bases spanning the gap. DNA of the CDR3: TGTGCCAGCGGGACAGAAGCTTTCTTT. It is translated as CASGTEAFF.

The rearrangement links TRBV5-5 to TRBJ2-7; D possibly corresponds to TRBD1 (6 bases). The V and J ends lost 4 bases and 2 bases respectively, with 13 bases between them. Germline CDR1 is SGHKS and CDR2 is YYEKEE (reference sequence). The CDR3 runs to 14 residues. CDR3 region: CASSPDRYPYEQYF. The CDR3 region has the DNA TGTGCCAGCAGCCCCGACAGGTACCCCTACGAGCAGTACTTC.

The rearrangement links TRBV27 to TRBJ2-7, with 8 bases lining up with TRBD2. The CDR3 consists of 17 residues. Germline V gene data show CDR1 as MNHEY and CDR2 as SMNVEV (reference sequence). After removal of 4 bases from V and 5 bases from J, the junction contained 16 bases not matched to a gene. The CDR3 DNA follows: TGTGCCAGCAGTTCCAACAAAATAGCGGGACCCATCGACGAGCAGTACTTC. Its protein product is CASSSNKIAGPIDEQYF.

The chain joins TRBV24-1 to TRBJ2-1, with 12 bases aligning to TRBD2. CDR1 is KGHDR, CDR2 SFDVKD, per germline. Losses at the gene ends were 5 bases for V and 11 bases for J; bases not matched to a gene: 3. CDR3 length equals 13 residues. CDR3 nucleotides: TGTGCCACCAGTGGGACTAGCGGGGATAAGCAGTTCTTC. Amino acids: CATSGTSGDKQFF.

This clone occurred once. The rearrangement joins TRBV30 to TRBJ2-5; 8 bases agree with TRBD1. Germline V lookup: CDR1 GTSNPN, CDR2 SVGIG (reference sequence). This CDR3 region has 13 residues. The V segment lost 5 bases and the J segment 5 bases; nucleotides outside the gene matches: 7. In DNA form, the CDR3 reads TGTGCCTGGGACCGGACAGGGCAGGAGACCCAGTACTTC. Its protein is CAWDRTGQETQYF.

The chain uses TRBV11-3 and TRBJ1-6, with D possibly TRBD1 on 6 matching bases. Per the germline V gene, CDR1 is SGHNT and CDR2 is YENEEA. This CDR3 is built from 17 residues. Trimming left V 0 bases short and J 7 bases short, with 16 bases between. The CDR3 coding sequence is TGTGCCAGCAGCTTAGAAGGCCCCAGGGGACCCAATTCACCCCTCCACTTT. Translation: CASSLEGPRGPNSPLHF. The full variable domain, its missing parts supplied by reference TRBV11-3 and TRBJ1-6, is EAGVVQSPRYKIIEKKQPVAFWCNPISGHNTLYWYLQNLGQGPELLIRYENEEAVDDSQLPKDRFSAERLKGVDSTLKIQPAELGDSAVYLCASSLEGPRGPNSPLHFGNGTRLTVT.

This clone is a singleton in its sample. The chain uses TRBV5-1 and TRBJ2-7; 9 nucleotides line up with TRBD1. Germline CDR1 SGHRS, CDR2 YFSETQ. There are 15 residues in the CDR3. V lost 2 bases, J lost 2 bases, and 5 bases stayed unmatched. CDR3 sequence reads: CASSFWTGATYEQYF. The CDR3 coding sequence is TGCGCCAGCAGCTTCTGGACAGGGGCCACCTACGAGCAGTACTTC. The whole variable domain, remainder taken from reference TRBV5-1 and TRBJ2-7, is KAGVTQTPRYLIKTRGQQVTLSCSPISGHRSVSWYQQTPGQGLQFLFEYFSETQRNKGNFPGRFSGRQFSNSRSEMNVSTLELGDSALYLCASSFWTGATYEQYFGPGTRLTVT.

V gene TRBV11-3 combines with J gene TRBJ1-1; tentative D call: TRBD1 (5 bases). The CDR3 runs to 14 residues. Trimming removed 5 bases from V and 3 bases from J, with 13 bases in between. Germline V CDR1 and CDR2: SGHNT, YENEEA. CDR3 sequence: CASSPGGSDTEAFF. In nucleotides, the CDR3 is TGTGCCAGCAGCCCTGGGGGTTCCGACACTGAAGCTTTCTTT.

The sample holds a few counts of this clone. The chain joins TRBV20-1 to TRBJ1-1; TRBD1 might be the D (5 bases). V gave up 1 base and J gave up 6 bases, with 6 bases separating them. Per germline, CDR1 DFQATT and CDR2 SNEGSKA (reference sequence). The CDR3 is 11 residues long. The CDR3 is CSARARAEAFF. CDR3 sequence (DNA): TGCAGTGCTAGAGCCAGGGCTGAAGCTTTCTTT.

V is TRBV7-2 and J is TRBJ1-4; D unresolved. There are 16 residues in the CDR3. V was shortened by 1 base and J by 7 bases, with 16 bases between the two germline ends. Germline V gene sequence: CDR1 SGHTA, CDR2 FQGNSA. Here the CDR3 reads CASSLDLAAGSEKLFF. The CDR3 nucleotides are TGTGCCAGCAGCTTAGATCTTGCGGCGGGGAGTGAAAAACTGTTTTTT.

This clone was detected a few times. The V and J genes are TRBV19 and TRBJ1-3, with 7 bases lining up with TRBD1. V trimming: 5 bases; J trimming: 4 bases; junction bases outside the gene matches: 5. Germline lookup yields CDR1 LNHDA and CDR2 SQIVND (reference sequence). CDR3 length: 14 amino acids. The DNA of the CDR3 is TGTGCCAGTAGTCGACAGGGTACCGGAAACACCATATATTTT. Its protein product is CASSRQGTGNTIYF.

The chain joins TRBV7-3 to TRBJ2-3; the match to TRBD2 covers 8 bases. The CDR3 is made up of 18 amino acids. The V segment lost 1 base and the J segment 4 bases; nucleotides outside the gene matches: 13. CDR1 and CDR2 (germline): SGHTA, FQGTGA. This chain's CDR3 is CASSLRFLGAGGADTQYF. DNA for the CDR3: TGTGCCAGCAGCTTAAGGTTCCTGGGGGCGGGAGGCGCAGATACGCAGTATTTT.